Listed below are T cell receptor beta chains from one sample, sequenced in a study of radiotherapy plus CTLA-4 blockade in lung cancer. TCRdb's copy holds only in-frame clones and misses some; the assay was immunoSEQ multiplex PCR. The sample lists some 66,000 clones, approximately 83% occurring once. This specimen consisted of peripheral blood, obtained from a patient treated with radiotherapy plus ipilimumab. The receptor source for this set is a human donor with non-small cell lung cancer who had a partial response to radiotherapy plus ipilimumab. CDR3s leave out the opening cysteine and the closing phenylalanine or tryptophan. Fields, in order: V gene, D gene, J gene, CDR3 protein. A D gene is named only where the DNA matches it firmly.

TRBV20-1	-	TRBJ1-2	SASEDYGYT
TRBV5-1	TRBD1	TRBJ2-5	ASSFSGQAQETQY
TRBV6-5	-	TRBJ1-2	ASSRETGGYGYT
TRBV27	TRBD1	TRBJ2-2	ASRKGQVVAGELF
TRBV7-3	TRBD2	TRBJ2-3	ASSLRGGGGTSTDTQY
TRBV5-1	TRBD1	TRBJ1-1	ASSLTGWTEAF
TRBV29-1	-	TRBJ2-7	SVGSGNEQY
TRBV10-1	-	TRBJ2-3	ASSEDPTTFTQY
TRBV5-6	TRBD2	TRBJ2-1	ASSLAIGLAGKDEQF
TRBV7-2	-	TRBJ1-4	ASSESNLGGEKLF
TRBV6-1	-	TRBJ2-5	APRMLSGTQY
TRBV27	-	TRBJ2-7	ASSHKGQSFYEQY
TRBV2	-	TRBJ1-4	ASSYPSNEKLF
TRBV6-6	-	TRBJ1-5	ASSPAGALQPQH